The table lists the clone carrying this T cell receptor (beta chain) with a few counts. Looked up from germline, CDR1 is LNHDA and CDR2 is SQIVND (reference sequence). The CDR3 contains 11 residues. The germline V and J ends were trimmed by 1 base and 4 bases, with 2 bases remaining between them. This record belongs to a study of PD-1 blockade in classical Hodgkin lymphoma. The protocol was immunoSEQ multiplex PCR, while the TCRdb copy is restricted to in-frame clones and leaves out a portion. The sample gives around 20,000 clones, roughly 75% of which show up once; around a sixth is in the top ten. Each and every patient relapsed after autologous stem cell transplantation, and patients got differing brentuximab vedotin exposure.

The TCR was taken from a human donor with classical Hodgkin lymphoma. This sequence joins TRBV19 and TRBJ2-7; D unclear. The sequencing used peripheral blood mononuclear cells (PBMCs), collected before the second cycle of nivolumab. The CDR3 spells CASSIGYEQYF. CDR3 coding DNA: TGTGCCAGTAGTATAGGGTACGAGCAGTACTTC.